The 7 T cell receptor beta chains below all came from one sample that was sequenced in a study of blood T cell repertoires in COVID-19. Clones were read by immunoSEQ multiplex PCR, and TCRdb kept only the in-frame ones, dropping some. Among approximately 160,000 clones, about 80% were seen once, and the ten largest hold roughly 7%. The source material was PBMCs or T cells enriched from blood (not recorded which). Receptors originate from a man aged 45-65 years who had recovered from COVID-19.

V and J are TRBV12-5 and TRBJ1-3; 8 positions match TRBD1. Losses at the gene ends were 6 bases for V and 2 bases for J; bases not matched to a gene: 0. CDR1 is LGHNT and CDR2 is FRNRAP in the germline V gene. CDR3 size: 13 residues. CDR3 sequence reads: CASGTGAGNTIYF. The CDR3 coding sequence is TGTGCTAGTGGGACAGGGGCTGGAAACACCATATATTTT.

The table lists this clone with a few counts. The V call is TRBV15, the J call TRBJ1-6; D remains unclear. This CDR3 comprises 13 residues. Trimming took off 4 bases at V and 7 bases at J, with 8 bases between the two ends. Per the germline V gene, CDR1 is LNHNV and CDR2 is YYDKDF (reference sequence). CDR3 sequence: CATSTLLNSPLHF. The CDR3 DNA reads as TGTGCCACCAGCACCCTTTTAAATTCACCCCTCCACTTT.

The chain uses TRBV6-5 and TRBJ1-1; 9 nucleotides agree with TRBD1. The CDR3 length is 14 residues. Germline V gene data show CDR1 as MNHEY and CDR2 as SVGAGI. With 6 bases clipped from V and 6 bases from J, the junction kept 8 bases outside the gene matches. The CDR3 region is CASSRGQGRPEAFF. The CDR3 nucleotides are TGTGCCAGCAGCCGCGGACAGGGGCGCCCTGAAGCTTTCTTT.

The chain carries TRBV5-1 and TRBJ1-1; D is unresolved. Per the germline V gene, CDR1 is SGHRS and CDR2 is YFSETQ. V was trimmed by 3 bases and J by 1 base, leaving 13 bases between them. The CDR3 contains 15 residues. DNA for the CDR3: TGCGCCAGCAGCTCCCGTAGGCGGCCGAACACTGAAGCTTTCTTT. Its translation is CASSSRRRPNTEAFF.

The chain couples TRBV15 to TRBJ2-7, with 7 bases lining up with TRBD2. The trim removed 0 bases at V and 5 bases at J, leaving 7 bases unmatched. The CDR3 covers 15 residues. The V gene's germline CDR1 is LNHNV and CDR2 YYDKDF (reference sequence). The CDR3 region has the DNA TGTGCCACCAGCAGAGATAGGTCGGGGGGACACGAGCAGTACTTC. As protein: CATSRDRSGGHEQYF.

The V and J genes are TRBV14 and TRBJ2-5, with D perhaps matching TRBD2 (6 bases). The CDR3 has 14 residues. Germline V gene lookup returns CDR1 SGHDN and CDR2 FVKESK. Trimming removed 1 base from V and 7 bases from J, with 13 bases in between. The CDR3 DNA follows: TGTGCCAGCAGCCAAGGGGGGGTCGGTCGGACCCAGTACTTC. This translates into CASSQGGVGRTQYF.

The chain recombines TRBV13 with TRBJ1-2; D unresolved. The CDR3 length is 12 residues. Trimming removed 0 bases at V and 6 bases at J, with 5 bases between. Germline assignment: CDR1 PRHDT and CDR2 FYEKMQ (reference sequence). DNA for the CDR3: TGTGCCAGCAGCTTAGGCCGCGATGGCTACACCTTC. Its translation: CASSLGRDGYTF.